The clone carrying this TCR beta chain was recorded a few times. Its antigen is not known. The data derive from a study of identical twins. CDR1 is SGHRS and CDR2 is YFSETQ in the germline V gene. Trimming took 4 bases from V and 5 from J; bases not matched to a gene: 8. The CDR3 sequence is 15 residues long. Overall study results and limits: Twin-shared out-of-frame alpha sequences showed excess low generation probability.

TCRdb re-called the 5' RACE reads through MiXCR, storing one row per CDR3 protein. Of fewer than 550,000 distinct CDR3 sequences listed, approximately 14% are singletons. The sample was also linked to a second study, of yellow fever vaccine responses in identical twins.

The chain links TRBV5-1 to TRBJ2-2; 7 nucleotides match TRBD1. The TCR sequence derives from a young woman in good health. Material for sequencing was CD4+ T cells sorted from blood. The CDR3: CASSAQNRGTGELFF. The CDR3 DNA is TGCGCCAGCAGCGCACAAAACAGGGGAACCGGGGAGCTGTTTTTT.